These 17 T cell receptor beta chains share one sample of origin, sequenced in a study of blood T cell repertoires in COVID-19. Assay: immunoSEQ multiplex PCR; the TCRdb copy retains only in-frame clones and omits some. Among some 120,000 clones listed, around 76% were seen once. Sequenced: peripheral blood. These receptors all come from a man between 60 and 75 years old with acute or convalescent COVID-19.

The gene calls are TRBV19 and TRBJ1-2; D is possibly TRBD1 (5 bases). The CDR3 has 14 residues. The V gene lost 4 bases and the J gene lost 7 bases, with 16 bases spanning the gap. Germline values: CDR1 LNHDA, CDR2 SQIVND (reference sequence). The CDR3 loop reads CASSNAGRIFGYTF. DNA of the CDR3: TGTGCCAGTAGTAATGCAGGGCGAATATTTGGCTACACCTTC.

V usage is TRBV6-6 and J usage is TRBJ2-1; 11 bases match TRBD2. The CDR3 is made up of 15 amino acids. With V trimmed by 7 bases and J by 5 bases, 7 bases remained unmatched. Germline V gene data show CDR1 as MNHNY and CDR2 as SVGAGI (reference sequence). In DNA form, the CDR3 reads TGTGCCAGCAACCTGAGGACTAGCGGGCACAATGAGCAGTTCTTC. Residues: CASNLRTSGHNEQFF.

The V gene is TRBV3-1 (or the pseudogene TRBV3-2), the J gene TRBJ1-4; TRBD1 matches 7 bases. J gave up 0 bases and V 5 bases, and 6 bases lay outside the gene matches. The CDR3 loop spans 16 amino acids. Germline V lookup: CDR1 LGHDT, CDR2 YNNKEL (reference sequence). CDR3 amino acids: CASSYGTASTNEKLFF. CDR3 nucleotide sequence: TGTGCCAGCAGCTATGGGACAGCCTCAACTAATGAAAAACTGTTTTTT.

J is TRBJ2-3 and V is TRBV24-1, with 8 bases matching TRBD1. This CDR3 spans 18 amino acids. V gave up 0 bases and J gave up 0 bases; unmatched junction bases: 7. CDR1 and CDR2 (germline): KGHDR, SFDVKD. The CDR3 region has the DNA TGTGCCACCAGTGATTTGCCCGGGACAGGAAAAAGCACAGATACGCAGTATTTT. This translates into CATSDLPGTGKSTDTQYF.

CDR3 sequence: CASSEGDRNYGYTF. Here the CDR3 DNA reads TGTGCCAGCAGTGAAGGTGACAGAAACTATGGCTACACCTTC. The genes are TRBV25-1 and TRBJ1-2; maybe TRBD1 (5 bases). Trimming cost V 2 bases and J 2 bases, with 9 bases left between them. CDR1 is MGHDK, CDR2 SYGVNS, per germline. This CDR3 is built from 14 residues.

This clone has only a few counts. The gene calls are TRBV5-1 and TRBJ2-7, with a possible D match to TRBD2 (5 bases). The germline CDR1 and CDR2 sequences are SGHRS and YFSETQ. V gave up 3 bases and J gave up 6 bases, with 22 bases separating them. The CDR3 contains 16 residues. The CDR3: CASSSEPALYSGEQYF. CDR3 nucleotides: TGCGCCAGCAGCTCGGAACCGGCCCTTTACAGCGGCGAGCAGTACTTC.

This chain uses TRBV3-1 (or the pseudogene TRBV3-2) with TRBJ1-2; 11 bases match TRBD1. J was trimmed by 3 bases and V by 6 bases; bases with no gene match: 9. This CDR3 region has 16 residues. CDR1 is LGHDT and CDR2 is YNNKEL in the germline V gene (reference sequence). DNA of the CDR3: TGTGCCAGCAGTCCCAGCGGGACAGGGGGACACTATGGCTACACCTTC. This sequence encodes CASSPSGTGGHYGYTF.

The CDR3 DNA reads TGTGCCAGCAGTTCTTTTATGGACGCAGGGGAGACCCAGTACTTC. It yields the protein CASSSFMDAGETQYF. The chain employs TRBV6-5 and TRBJ2-5; TRBD1 is a possible D gene (5 bases). The germline CDR1 and CDR2 sequences are MNHEY and SVGAGI. V shed 4 bases and J shed 5 bases, with 17 bases lying between them. The CDR3 sequence is 15 residues long.

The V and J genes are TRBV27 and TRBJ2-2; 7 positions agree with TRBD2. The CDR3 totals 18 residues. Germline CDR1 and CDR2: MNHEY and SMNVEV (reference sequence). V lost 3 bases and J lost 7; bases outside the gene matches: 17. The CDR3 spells CASSLFFSGGIGYGELFF. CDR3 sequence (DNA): TGTGCCAGCAGTTTGTTTTTCTCGGGAGGCATTGGGTACGGGGAGCTGTTTTTT.

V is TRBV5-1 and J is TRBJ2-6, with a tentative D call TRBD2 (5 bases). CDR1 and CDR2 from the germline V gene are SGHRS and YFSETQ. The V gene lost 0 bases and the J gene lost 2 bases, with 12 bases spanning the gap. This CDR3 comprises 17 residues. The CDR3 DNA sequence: TGCGCCAGCAGCTTGGTGGCGGGTCCGGCTGGGGCCAACGTCCTGACTTTC. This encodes CASSLVAGPAGANVLTF.

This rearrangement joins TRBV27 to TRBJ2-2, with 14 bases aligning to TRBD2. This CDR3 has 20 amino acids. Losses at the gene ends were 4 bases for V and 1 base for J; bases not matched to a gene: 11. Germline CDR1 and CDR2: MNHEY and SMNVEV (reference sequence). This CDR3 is CASSSRDGGLAGGNTGELFF. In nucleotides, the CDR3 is TGTGCCAGCAGTTCACGCGACGGTGGACTAGCGGGAGGGAACACCGGGGAGCTGTTTTTT.

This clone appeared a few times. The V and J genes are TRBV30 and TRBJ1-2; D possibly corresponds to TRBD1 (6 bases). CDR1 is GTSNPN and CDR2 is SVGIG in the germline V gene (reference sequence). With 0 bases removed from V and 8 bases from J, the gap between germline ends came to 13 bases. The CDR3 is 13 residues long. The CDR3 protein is CAWSVPAGDGYTF. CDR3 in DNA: TGTGCCTGGAGTGTACCGGCAGGGGACGGCTACACCTTC.

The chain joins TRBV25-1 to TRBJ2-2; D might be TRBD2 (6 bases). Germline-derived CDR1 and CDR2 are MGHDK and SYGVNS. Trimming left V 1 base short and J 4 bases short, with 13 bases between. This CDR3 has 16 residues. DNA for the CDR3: TGTGCCAGCAGTGAATGGGTTAGCGGATCCACCGGGGAGCTGTTTTTT. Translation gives CASSEWVSGSTGELFF.

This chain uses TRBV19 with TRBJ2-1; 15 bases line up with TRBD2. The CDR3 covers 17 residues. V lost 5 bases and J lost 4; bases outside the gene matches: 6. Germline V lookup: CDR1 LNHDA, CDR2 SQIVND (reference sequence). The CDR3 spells CASSPGTSGGLYNEQFF. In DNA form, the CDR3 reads TGTGCCAGTAGTCCAGGGACTAGCGGGGGGCTTTACAATGAGCAGTTCTTC.

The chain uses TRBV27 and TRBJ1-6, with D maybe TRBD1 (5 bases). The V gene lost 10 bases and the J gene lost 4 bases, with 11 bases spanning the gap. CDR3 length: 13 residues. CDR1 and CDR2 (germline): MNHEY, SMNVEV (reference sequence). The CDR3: CATKTDYNSPLHF. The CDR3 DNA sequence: TGTGCCACCAAGACAGATTATAATTCACCCCTCCACTTT.

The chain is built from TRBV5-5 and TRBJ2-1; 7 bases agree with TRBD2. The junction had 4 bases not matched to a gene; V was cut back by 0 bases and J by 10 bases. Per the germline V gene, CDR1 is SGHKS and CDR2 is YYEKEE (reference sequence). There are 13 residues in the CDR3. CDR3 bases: TGTGCCAGCAGCTTGGCCGGGGGGAACGAGCAGTTCTTC. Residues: CASSLAGGNEQFF. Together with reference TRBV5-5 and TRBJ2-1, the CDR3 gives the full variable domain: DAGVTQSPTHLIKTRGQQVTLRCSPISGHKSVSWYQQVLGQGPQFIFQYYEKEERGRGNFPDRFSARQFPNYSSELNVNALLLGDSALYLCASSLAGGNEQFFGPGTRLTVL.

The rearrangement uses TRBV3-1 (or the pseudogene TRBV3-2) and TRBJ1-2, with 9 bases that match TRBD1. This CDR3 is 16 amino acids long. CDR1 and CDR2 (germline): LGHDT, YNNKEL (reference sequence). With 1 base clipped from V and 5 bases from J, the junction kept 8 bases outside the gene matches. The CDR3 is CASSQGPGTGNYGYTF. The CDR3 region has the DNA TGTGCCAGCAGCCAAGGCCCCGGGACAGGGAATTATGGCTACACCTTC.